Below, 13 T cell receptor beta chains from the same sample are listed, as sequenced in a study of vaccination and CD4 T cells after COVID-19. Treatment described: roughly 10-day PBMC culture with coronavirus spike peptide pools or control peptides (ViraFEST assay). Sequenced with the Oncomine TCR Beta short-read assay was DNA taken from cultured CD4+ T cells. Using its own MiXCR run on the PCR reads, TCRdb lists one record per CDR3 protein. Of approximately 19,000 distinct CDR3 sequences listed, roughly 45% are singletons. These TCRs' antigens remain unknown. Sequenced: CD4+ T cells from blood, cultured in vitro. All receptors come from a human donor who had recovered from COVID-19.

The rearrangement joins TRBV6-5 to TRBJ2-3; D is unresolved. This CDR3 has 16 amino acids. The V end was cut by 2 bases, the J end by 2 bases, with 14 bases between. Germline values: CDR1 MNHEY, CDR2 SVGAGI. The CDR3: CASSYTVAGLTDTQYF. CDR3 coding DNA: TGTGCCAGCAGTTACACGGTAGCTGGCCTCACAGATACGCAGTATTTT.

This clonotype was recorded a few times. This sequence joins TRBV2 and TRBJ2-6, with D possibly being TRBD1 (7 bases). Germline CDR1 SNHLY, CDR2 FYNNEI. Trimming stripped 10 bases from V and 4 bases from J, with 11 bases between. The CDR3 consists of 13 residues. CDR3 nucleotide sequence: TGTGCCAATCAGGGGGGCGGGGCCAACGTCCTGACTTTC. The encoded protein is CANQGGGANVLTF.

The chain uses TRBV6-5 and TRBJ2-4; no firm D call. The CDR3 sequence is 14 residues long. Germline loops: CDR1 MNHEY, CDR2 SVGAGI. V was cut by 2 bases and J by 0 bases, with 5 bases left in between. The CDR3 sequence: CASSYGLAKNIQYF. The CDR3 DNA reads TGTGCCAGCAGTTACGGGCTAGCCAAAAACATTCAGTACTTC.

The chain links TRBV28 to TRBJ1-2; the D gene is possibly TRBD1 (5 bases). This CDR3 is built from 15 residues. Germline V gene lookup returns CDR1 MDHEN and CDR2 SYDVKM. Between the trimmed V and J ends, which lost 2 bases and 8 bases, there was a span of 18 bases. The CDR3 reads CASSLVFGHGRGYTF. Here the CDR3 DNA reads TGTGCCAGCAGTTTAGTGTTCGGACACGGGCGGGGCTACACCTTC.

V gene TRBV7-6 combines with J gene TRBJ1-1, with 8 bases lining up with TRBD1. The CDR3 runs to 13 residues. J gave up 8 bases and V 5 bases, and 7 bases lay outside the gene matches. The germline CDR1 and CDR2 sequences are SGHVS and FNYEAQ. CDR3 nucleotide sequence: TGTGCCAGCAGCCCCGAACGGGACAGGGAAGCTTTCTTT. It is translated as CASSPERDREAFF.

This clonotype has more than one count but fewer than ten. The rearrangement links TRBV6-1 to TRBJ2-4; D is unresolved. The CDR3 is 11 residues long. In germline, CDR1 is MNHNS, CDR2 SASEGT. Trimming removed 7 bases from V and 7 bases from J, with 8 bases in between. Here the CDR3 reads CASTSSNIQYF. The DNA for the CDR3 is TGTGCCAGCACCTCGAGTAACATTCAGTACTTC.

This clonotype was counted only a few times. The J gene is TRBJ2-3, the V gene TRBV12-3 or TRBV12-4, with D perhaps TRBD1 or TRBD2 (5 bases each). The CDR3 covers 15 residues. V dropped 2 bases and J dropped 6 bases, with 15 bases sitting between them. In DNA form, the CDR3 reads TGTGCCAGCAGTTTACACCGGGGCGGCGAGGATACGCAGTATTTT. Translating it yields CASSLHRGGEDTQYF.

The chain carries TRBV28 and TRBJ2-3; the match to TRBD2 covers 7 bases. Trimming took 3 bases from V and 8 from J; bases not matched to a gene: 5. This CDR3 has 13 residues. CDR1 and CDR2 (germline): MDHEN, SYDVKM. CDR3 coding DNA: TGTGCCAGCAGTTTGGATTTAGCGGGTACGCAGTATTTT. The encoded protein is CASSLDLAGTQYF.

The V gene is TRBV2, the J gene TRBJ2-7; the D call may be TRBD1 or TRBD2 (6 bases each). CDR1 is SNHLY and CDR2 is FYNNEI in the germline V gene. The CDR3 sequence is 14 residues long. V gave up 5 bases and J gave up 6 bases, with 17 bases separating them. The CDR3 coding sequence is TGTGCCAGCAGTCTGGACGGGGGCGGAAGCGAGCAGTACTTC. Its protein is CASSLDGGGSEQYF.

This clonotype is termed medium-sized. The chain is built from TRBV28 and TRBJ2-2; D is ambiguous. This CDR3 is 10 amino acids long. CDR1 is MDHEN and CDR2 is SYDVKM in the germline V gene. Trimming left V 3 bases short and J 8 bases short, with 1 base between. This chain's CDR3 is CASSFGELFF. The CDR3 nucleotides read TGTGCCAGCAGTTTTGGGGAGCTGTTTTTT.

The chain couples TRBV24-1 to TRBJ2-4, with TRBD2 identical over 9 bases. Germline CDR1 is KGHDR and CDR2 is SFDVKD. This CDR3 spans 16 amino acids. Trimming at V came to 3 bases and at J to 6 bases, leaving 8 bases not matched to a gene. The CDR3 nucleotides read TGTGCCACCAGTGATGGGGCGGGAGGGCGGGGAAACATTCAGTACTTC. This sequence encodes CATSDGAGGRGNIQYF.

This clonotype was recorded a few times. The chain carries TRBV5-4 and TRBJ1-2; D is uncertain. Trimming took 2 bases from V and 0 from J, leaving 8 bases between them. The CDR3 has 14 amino acids. Germline V gene lookup returns CDR1 SGHNT and CDR2 YYREEE (reference sequence). CDR3 loop: CASSFGRANYGYTF. CDR3 nucleotide sequence: TGTGCCAGCAGCTTCGGGAGAGCTAACTATGGCTACACCTTC.

This clonotype was detected only a few times. The chain employs TRBV27 and TRBJ2-2; TRBD2 matches at 7 bases. The CDR3 spans 15 residues. Germline lookup yields CDR1 MNHEY and CDR2 SMNVEV (reference sequence). V dropped 5 bases and J dropped 4; count of bases not matched to a gene: 7. The CDR3 protein is CASSRDYRSTGELFF. DNA of the CDR3: TGTGCCAGCAGTCGGGACTACCGATCCACCGGGGAGCTGTTTTTT.